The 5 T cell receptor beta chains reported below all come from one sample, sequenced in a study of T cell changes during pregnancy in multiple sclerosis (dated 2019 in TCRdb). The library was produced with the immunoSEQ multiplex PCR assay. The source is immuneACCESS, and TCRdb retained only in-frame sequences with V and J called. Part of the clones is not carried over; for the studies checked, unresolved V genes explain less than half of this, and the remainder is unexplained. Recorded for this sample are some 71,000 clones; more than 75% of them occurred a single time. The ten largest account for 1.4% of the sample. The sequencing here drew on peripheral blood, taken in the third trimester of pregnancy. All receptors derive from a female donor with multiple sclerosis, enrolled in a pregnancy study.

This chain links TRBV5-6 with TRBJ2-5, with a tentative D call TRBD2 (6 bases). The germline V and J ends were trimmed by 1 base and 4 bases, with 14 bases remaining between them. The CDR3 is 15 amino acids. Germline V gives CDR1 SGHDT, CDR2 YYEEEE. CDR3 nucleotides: TGTGCCAGCAGCTTGCTTTCGGCGGGGAGAGAGACCCAGTACTTC. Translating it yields CASSLLSAGRETQYF.

CDR3 DNA sequence: TGTGCCAGCAGCGCCGAGGGGGCAGGGGGGAACACTGAAGCTTTCTTT. Encoded protein: CASSAEGAGGNTEAFF. The V gene is TRBV2, the J gene TRBJ1-1; 7 bases line up with TRBD1. V shed 6 bases, J shed 1 base, and the junction held 11 bases outside the gene matches. This CDR3 is built from 16 residues. Germline V lookup: CDR1 SNHLY, CDR2 FYNNEI.

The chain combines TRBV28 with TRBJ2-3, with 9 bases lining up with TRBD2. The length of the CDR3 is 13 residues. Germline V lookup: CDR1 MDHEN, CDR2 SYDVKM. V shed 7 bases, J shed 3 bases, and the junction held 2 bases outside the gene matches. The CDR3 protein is CASILAGTDTQYF. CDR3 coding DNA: TGTGCCAGCATTCTAGCGGGGACAGATACGCAGTATTTT.

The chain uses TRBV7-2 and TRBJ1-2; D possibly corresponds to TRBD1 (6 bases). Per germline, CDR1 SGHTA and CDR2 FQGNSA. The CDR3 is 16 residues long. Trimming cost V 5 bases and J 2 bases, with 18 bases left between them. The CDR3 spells CASSIQTGSPNYGYTF. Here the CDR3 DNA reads TGTGCCAGCAGCATCCAAACAGGGAGTCCCAACTATGGCTACACCTTC.

CDR3 residues: CASSPPSTDTQYF. DNA for the CDR3: TGTGCCAGCTCACCCCCTAGCACAGATACGCAGTATTTT. V usage is TRBV18 and J usage is TRBJ2-3; D is unclear. Trimming removed 3 bases at V and 0 bases at J, with 4 bases between. The germline V gene encodes CDR1 KGHSH and CDR2 LQKENI. CDR3 length equals 13 residues.